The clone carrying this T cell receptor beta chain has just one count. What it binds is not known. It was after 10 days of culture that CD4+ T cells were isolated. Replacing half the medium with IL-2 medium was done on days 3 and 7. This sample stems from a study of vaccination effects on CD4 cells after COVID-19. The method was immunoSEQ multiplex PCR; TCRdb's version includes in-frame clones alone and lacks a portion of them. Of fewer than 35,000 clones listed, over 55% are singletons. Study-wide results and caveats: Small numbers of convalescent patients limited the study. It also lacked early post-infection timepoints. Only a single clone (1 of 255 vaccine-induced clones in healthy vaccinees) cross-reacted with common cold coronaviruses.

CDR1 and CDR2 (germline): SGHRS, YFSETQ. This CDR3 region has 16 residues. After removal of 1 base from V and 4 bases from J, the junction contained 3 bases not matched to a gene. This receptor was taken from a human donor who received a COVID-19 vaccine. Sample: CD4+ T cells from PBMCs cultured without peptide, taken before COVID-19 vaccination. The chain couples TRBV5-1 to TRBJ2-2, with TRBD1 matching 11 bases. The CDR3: CASSLRGTGGTGELFF. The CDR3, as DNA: TGCGCCAGCAGCTTGAGGGGGACAGGGGGCACCGGGGAGCTGTTTTTT.